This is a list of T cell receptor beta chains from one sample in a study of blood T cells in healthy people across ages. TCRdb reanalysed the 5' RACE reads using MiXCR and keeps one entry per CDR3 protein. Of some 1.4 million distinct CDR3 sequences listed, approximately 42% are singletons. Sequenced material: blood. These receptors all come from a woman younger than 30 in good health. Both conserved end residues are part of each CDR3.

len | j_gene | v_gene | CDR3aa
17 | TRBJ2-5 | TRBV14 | CASSDERAGRPRETQYF
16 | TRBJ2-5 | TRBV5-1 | CASSLAPGLAGIVQYF
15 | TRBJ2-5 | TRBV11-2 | CASRPRDLPYNEQYF
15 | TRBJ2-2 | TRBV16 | CASSQSRANTGELFF
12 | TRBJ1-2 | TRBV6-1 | CASSRDRTGYTF
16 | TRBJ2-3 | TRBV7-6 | CASSLGASGDTDTQYF
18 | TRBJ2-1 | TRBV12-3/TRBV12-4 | CASSLGLAGASSYNEQFF
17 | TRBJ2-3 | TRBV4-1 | CASSQATTSWGADTQYF
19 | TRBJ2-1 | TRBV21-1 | CVRAKYRVATRIFPNEQFF
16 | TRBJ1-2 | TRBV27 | CASSFLLPHREGGYTF
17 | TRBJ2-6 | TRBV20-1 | CSAREGGQSSGANVLTF
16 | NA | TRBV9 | CASSPRGGLGIHEQYF
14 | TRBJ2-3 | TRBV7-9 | CASSLATSVDTQYF
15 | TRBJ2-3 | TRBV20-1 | CSAHNSGASTDTQYF
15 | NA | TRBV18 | CASSPSRSSYNEQYF
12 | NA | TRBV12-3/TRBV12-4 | CASGRDTFEQYF
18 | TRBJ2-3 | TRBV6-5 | CASSYSGAAGGRTDTQYF
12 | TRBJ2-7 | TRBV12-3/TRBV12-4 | CASSFEQYEQYF
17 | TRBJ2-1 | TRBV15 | CATSRELAGGLNNEQFF
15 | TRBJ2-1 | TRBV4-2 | CASSQDAGTYNEQFF
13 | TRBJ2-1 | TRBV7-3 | CASSDGTDNEQFF
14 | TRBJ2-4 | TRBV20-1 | CSASFDRAKNIQYF
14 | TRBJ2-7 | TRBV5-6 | CASSPSKDQREQYF
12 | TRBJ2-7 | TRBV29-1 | CSVDPTGYEQYF
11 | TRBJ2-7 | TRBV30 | CAVRGFYEQYF
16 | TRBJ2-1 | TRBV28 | CASSSGGWYNYNEQFF